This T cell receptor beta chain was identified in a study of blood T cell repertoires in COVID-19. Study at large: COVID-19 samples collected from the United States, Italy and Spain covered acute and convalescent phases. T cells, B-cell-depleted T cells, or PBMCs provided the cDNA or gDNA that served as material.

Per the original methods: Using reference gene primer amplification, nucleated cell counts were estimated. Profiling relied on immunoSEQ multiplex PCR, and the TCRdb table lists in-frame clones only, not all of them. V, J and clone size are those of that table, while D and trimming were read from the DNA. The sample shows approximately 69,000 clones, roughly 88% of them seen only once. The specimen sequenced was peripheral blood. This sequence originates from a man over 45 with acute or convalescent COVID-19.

The CDR3 nucleotides read TGTGCCAGCAGTTTAGATCCGGGACAGGGGAAATACGAGCAGTACTTC. Translated, it gives CASSLDPGQGKYEQYF. This chain uses TRBV6-5 with TRBJ2-7; 10 bases align to TRBD1. Germline CDR1 and CDR2: MNHEY and SVGAGI. This CDR3 region has 16 residues. V dropped 4 bases and J dropped 4; count of bases not matched to a gene: 10.